The 11 T cell receptor beta chains reported below all come from one sample, sequenced in a study of spatial heterogeneity in lung cancer. One entry per CDR3 protein, called by TCRdb with MiXCR from the 5' RACE reads. The sample consists of under 30,000 distinct CDR3 sequences, around 4.5% of them appearing once. Time point noted: sample taken at primary tumor resection. The sequencing here drew on PBMCs, taken at surgery. All receptors derive from a male donor with early-stage non-small cell lung cancer.

This clonotype was counted at least ten times. This rearrangement joins TRBV2 to TRBJ1-1; D uncertain. Germline values: CDR1 SNHLY, CDR2 FYNNEI. Between the trimmed V and J ends, which lost 7 bases and 2 bases, there was a span of 11 bases. The CDR3 runs 13 residues. The CDR3 is CASTLTANTEAFF. CDR3 coding DNA: TGTGCCAGCACTCTCACGGCTAACACTGAAGCTTTCTTT.

This clonotype has at least ten counts. The chain uses TRBV10-3 and TRBJ2-1, with D unclear. Trimming removed 3 bases at V and 5 bases at J, with 11 bases between. CDR1 is ENHRY and CDR2 is SYGVKD in the germline V gene. This CDR3 is built from 14 residues. The CDR3 nucleotides are TGTGCCATCAGTGACGACCGGGCCGACAATGAGCAGTTCTTC. It codes for CAISDDRADNEQFF.

This clonotype was observed at least ten times. The chain is built from TRBV9 and TRBJ2-2; unclear D gene. CDR1 and CDR2 from the germline V gene are SGDLS and YYNGEE. Trimming cost V 5 bases and J 6 bases, with 17 bases left between them. This CDR3 is 15 amino acids long. The CDR3 sequence is CASSLHSFRSGELFF. The CDR3 nucleotides are TGTGCCAGCAGTCTCCATTCTTTTCGGTCCGGGGAGCTGTTTTTT.

This clonotype has just one count. The rearrangement joins TRBV19 to TRBJ1-5; D is unclear. The CDR3 totals 14 residues. Trimming left V 8 bases short and J 2 bases short, with 13 bases between. Germline V gene data show CDR1 as LNHDA and CDR2 as SQIVND (reference sequence). The CDR3 region is CASCPGRRNQPQHF. The CDR3 coding sequence is TGTGCCAGTTGTCCTGGGAGACGCAATCAGCCCCAGCATTTT.

This clonotype has at least ten counts. V and J are TRBV4-3 and TRBJ1-2; D is undetermined. Germline CDR1 is LGHNA and CDR2 is YSLEER. There are 16 residues in the CDR3. V was clipped by 0 bases and J by 5 bases, with 16 bases between them. The CDR3 sequence is CASSQEFAIPGYGYTF. In DNA form, the CDR3 reads TGCGCCAGCAGCCAAGAGTTTGCTATTCCCGGGTATGGCTACACCTTC.

This clonotype was recorded at least ten times. The genes are TRBV28 and TRBJ2-1, with TRBD2 matching over 9 bases. V trimming: 5 bases; J trimming: 3 bases; junction bases outside the gene matches: 8. CDR1 and CDR2 from the germline V gene are MDHEN and SYDVKM. The CDR3 is made up of 16 amino acids. This chain's CDR3 is CASSPLAGVGYNEQFF. The DNA of the CDR3 is TGTGCCAGCAGTCCATTAGCGGGAGTCGGCTACAATGAGCAGTTCTTC.

This clonotype was counted many times. CDR3 in amino acids: CASSLVPQGTYGYTF. The CDR3 bases are TGTGCCAGCAGCTTAGTCCCCCAGGGGACCTATGGCTACACCTTC. This rearrangement joins TRBV7-2 to TRBJ1-2; a weak D match, TRBD1 (6 bases). CDR1 and CDR2 from the germline V gene are SGHTA and FQGNSA. The CDR3 extends over 15 amino acids. The germline V and J ends were trimmed by 1 base and 4 bases, with 13 bases remaining between them.

V usage is TRBV10-1 and J usage is TRBJ2-7; D is ambiguous. CDR1 and CDR2 (germline): WNHNN, SYGVQD (reference sequence). With 11 bases removed from V and 4 bases from J, the gap between germline ends came to 15 bases. This CDR3 has 12 amino acids. The CDR3 here is CAADPSTYEQYF. CDR3 in DNA: TGCGCCGCCGATCCCAGCACATACGAGCAGTACTTC.

This clonotype was counted many times. The chain couples TRBV12-3 or TRBV12-4 to TRBJ2-1; TRBD1 might be the D (5 bases). V was pared by 3 bases and J by 5 bases, with 8 bases between. This CDR3 has 13 amino acids. CDR3 sequence (DNA): TGTGCCAGCAGTTTGCAGGACAACAATGAGCAGTTCTTC. Residues: CASSLQDNNEQFF.

By proportion, this clonotype is medium-sized (0.01 to 0.1%). The chain combines TRBV29-1 with TRBJ2-1; perhaps TRBD1 as D (6 bases). In germline, CDR1 is SQVTM, CDR2 ANQGSEA. This CDR3 has 13 amino acids. V shed 4 bases and J shed 5 bases, with 12 bases lying between them. The DNA of the CDR3 is TGCAGCGTTGCCCGGGACACTAACAATGAGCAGTTCTTC. Translated, it gives CSVARDTNNEQFF.

The chain carries TRBV7-7 and TRBJ1-2; weak D call: TRBD1 (5 bases). The CDR3 runs 15 residues. The ends were cut back, 4 bases at V and 8 bases at J, with 20 bases in the middle. Germline V gene data show CDR1 as SSHAT and CDR2 as FNYEAQ (reference sequence). Here the CDR3 reads CASSSGPRATEGYTF. CDR3 in DNA: TGTGCCAGCAGCTCAGGCCCCAGGGCCACCGAGGGCTACACCTTC.